A single sample gave rise to the 13 T cell receptor beta chains below, sequenced in a study of response to subunit inactivated influenza vaccine. TCRdb re-called the RT-PCR reads through MiXCR, storing one row per CDR3 protein. There are about 780,000 distinct CDR3 sequences in the sample; about 18% occur only once, and 11% lies in the top ten. Sample: PBMCs from blood, taken 4 to 6 days after vaccination. The receptors shown here come from a man aged 50 to 59 who received an inactivated influenza vaccine.

This clonotype has more than one count but fewer than ten. The chain uses TRBV12-3 or TRBV12-4 and TRBJ1-4; 7 positions match TRBD1. The CDR3 consists of 16 residues. The trim removed 6 bases at V and 0 bases at J, leaving 7 bases unmatched. The CDR3 sequence: CASRRDRTSTNEKLFF. DNA for the CDR3: TGTGCCAGCAGACGGGACAGAACTTCAACTAATGAAAAACTGTTTTTT.

This clonotype has a single count. The chain has TRBV9 and TRBJ2-1; D possibly corresponds to TRBD1 (6 bases). The ends were cut back, 2 bases at V and 4 bases at J, with 16 bases in the middle. The CDR3 has 16 amino acids. Germline CDR1 and CDR2: SGDLS and YYNGEE. CDR3 nucleotides: TGTGCCAGCAGCGTCTCTGCAGGGGAGAAGTACAATGAGCAGTTCTTC. Translating it yields CASSVSAGEKYNEQFF.

This chain connects TRBV18 to TRBJ2-7; the D gene is possibly TRBD1 (5 bases). The CDR3 covers 14 residues. V was clipped by 4 bases and J by 2 bases, with 12 bases between them. From germline, CDR1 is KGHSH and CDR2 LQKENI. The chain's CDR3 is CASSLGRQTYEQYF. The CDR3 nucleotides are TGTGCCAGCTCACTCGGACGACAGACCTACGAGCAGTACTTC.

This clonotype was found a few times. The chain is built from TRBV20-1 and TRBJ1-5; D is undetermined. CDR1 is DFQATT and CDR2 is SNEGSKA in the germline V gene (reference sequence). Trimming cost V 3 bases and J 3 bases, with 9 bases left between them. The CDR3 covers 13 residues. CDR3: CSARASNNQPQHF. CDR3 coding DNA: TGCAGTGCTAGGGCCAGTAACAATCAGCCCCAGCATTTT.

The rearrangement joins TRBV12-3 or TRBV12-4 to TRBJ1-5; 7 nucleotides agree with TRBD1. The junction had 8 bases not matched to a gene; V was cut back by 6 bases and J by 0 bases. CDR3 length: 16 amino acids. CDR3 DNA sequence: TGTGCCAGCAGATCGGGACAGCCTTATAGCAATCAGCCCCAGCATTTT. Protein product: CASRSGQPYSNQPQHF.

The rearrangement links TRBV20-1 to TRBJ2-3; 10 positions agree with TRBD2. This CDR3 contains 14 residues. Trimming at V came to 3 bases and at J to 3 bases, leaving 3 bases not matched to a gene. CDR1 is DFQATT and CDR2 is SNEGSKA in the germline V gene (reference sequence). CDR3 bases: TGCAGTGCTAGTTCGACTAGCGGGACAGATACGCAGTATTTT. Translation: CSASSTSGTDTQYF.

This chain uses TRBV11-1 with TRBJ2-4; 12 bases line up with TRBD1. Germline V gene data show CDR1 as SGHAT and CDR2 as FQDESV (reference sequence). J lost 16 bases, V lost 5 bases, and 9 bases had no gene match. The CDR3 totals 13 residues. CDR3 loop: CASSPGTGGIDYF. In DNA form, the CDR3 reads TGTGCCAGCAGCCCCGGGACAGGGGGCATTGATTACTTC.

The CDR3 sequence: CASRGGRTGRMSNQPQHF. The CDR3 nucleotides read TGTGCCAGTCGCGGGGGGCGGACAGGGAGGATGAGCAATCAGCCCCAGCATTTT. The V and J genes are TRBV19 and TRBJ1-5; 8 positions agree with TRBD1. CDR1 and CDR2 (germline): LNHDA, SQIVND (reference sequence). V shed 8 bases, J shed 1 base, and the junction held 16 bases outside the gene matches. The CDR3 spans 18 residues.

J is TRBJ1-6 and V is TRBV21-1; TRBD1, the D gene given by the table, was not confirmed from the DNA. TRBV21-1 is listed as a pseudogene. The CDR3 is 17 residues long. DNA of the CDR3: TGTGCCAGCAGCAAAGGGGACAGGGGAACCTATAATTCACCCCTCCACTTT. This encodes CASSKGDRGTYNSPLHF.

In this sample, this clonotype turned up a few times. The chain has TRBV7-9 and TRBJ1-6; tentative D call: TRBD1 (5 bases). The CDR3 has 15 amino acids. Germline V gene lookup returns CDR1 SEHNR and CDR2 FQNEAQ (reference sequence). Deletions cut 6 bases from V and 9 bases from J, with 18 bases between. The CDR3 here is CASSSAGTGASPLHF. As DNA, the CDR3 is TGTGCCAGCAGTTCCGCCGGGACCGGCGCTTCACCCCTCCACTTT.

The rearrangement links TRBV20-1 to TRBJ1-2, with unresolved D. The CDR3 runs 12 residues. Germline V gives CDR1 DFQATT, CDR2 SNEGSKA (reference sequence). V was cut by 4 bases and J by 4 bases, with 10 bases left in between. The CDR3 here is CSATGDLYGYTF. CDR3 nucleotide sequence: TGCAGTGCTACGGGAGATCTCTATGGCTACACCTTC.

In this sample, this clonotype turned up many times. This rearrangement joins TRBV12-3 or TRBV12-4 to TRBJ1-4; maybe TRBD1 (5 bases). The CDR3 totals 14 residues. Trimming pared 3 bases from V and 7 bases from J, leaving 12 bases between. This CDR3 reads CASSFPGRSEKLFF. Here the CDR3 DNA reads TGTGCCAGCAGTTTCCCGGGACGTAGTGAAAAACTGTTTTTT.

V usage is TRBV11-1 and J usage is TRBJ2-5, with D uncertain. This CDR3 spans 15 amino acids. Germline CDR1 SGHAT, CDR2 FQDESV (reference sequence). V was shortened by 0 bases and J by 4 bases, with 12 bases between the two germline ends. The CDR3 loop is CASSLAQLKTETQYF. The CDR3 DNA is TGTGCCAGCAGCTTAGCTCAGCTGAAGACAGAGACCCAGTACTTC.